The sequence of this T cell receptor (beta chain) was determined in a study of blood T cell repertoires in COVID-19. Background on the study: PBMCs, B-cell-depleted T cells, or T cells provided the cDNA or gDNA that made up the material.

Profiled with immunoSEQ multiplex PCR; TCRdb holds only in-frame clones, not every one. The sample records about 16,000 clones, around 90% being singletons. The germline V gene has CDR1 KGHDR and CDR2 SFDVKD. Germline trimming cut 0 bases from V and 6 bases from J; bases unmatched to any gene: 8. This CDR3 is 18 amino acids long. The sequencing sample was made of peripheral blood. The chain is built from TRBV24-1 and TRBJ2-2; 11 nucleotides agree with TRBD2. The clonotype comes from a man aged 55 to 70 with acute or convalescent COVID-19. The CDR3 spells CATSDLSLAGGRAGELFF. The CDR3 DNA reads TGTGCCACCAGTGATTTGTCCCTAGCGGGAGGAAGAGCCGGGGAGCTGTTTTTT.